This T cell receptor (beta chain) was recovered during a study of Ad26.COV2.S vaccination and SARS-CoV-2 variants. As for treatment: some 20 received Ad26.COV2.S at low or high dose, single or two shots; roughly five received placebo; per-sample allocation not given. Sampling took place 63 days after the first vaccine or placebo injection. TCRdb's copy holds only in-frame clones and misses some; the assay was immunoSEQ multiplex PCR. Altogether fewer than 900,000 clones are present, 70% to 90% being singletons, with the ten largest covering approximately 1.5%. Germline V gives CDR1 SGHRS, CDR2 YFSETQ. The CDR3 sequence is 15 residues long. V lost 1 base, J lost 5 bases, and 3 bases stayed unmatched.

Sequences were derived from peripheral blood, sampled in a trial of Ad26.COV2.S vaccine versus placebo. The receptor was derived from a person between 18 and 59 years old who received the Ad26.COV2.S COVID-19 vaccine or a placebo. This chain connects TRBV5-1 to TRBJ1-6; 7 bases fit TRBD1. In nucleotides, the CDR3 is TGCGCCAGCAGCTTGTTCACAGGGGATAATTCACCCCTCCACTTT. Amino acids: CASSLFTGDNSPLHF.